The 16 T cell receptor beta chains below come from one sample, sequenced in a study of T cells in tuberculosis. Clones were sequenced by immunoSEQ multiplex PCR, and TCRdb holds only the in-frame ones, with some missing. This table holds 25,000 to 35,000 clones, roughly 94% found once. Sequenced input: PBMCs. Every receptor here comes from a donor between 10 and 29 years old with latent tuberculosis or without tuberculosis infection.

This clone has a single count. V usage is TRBV5-6 and J usage is TRBJ2-1; no clear D gene. Trimming removed 0 bases at V and 10 bases at J, with 14 bases between. The CDR3 consists of 14 residues. CDR1 SGHDT and CDR2 YYEEEE come from the germline V gene. The CDR3 DNA reads TGTGCCAGCAGCTTGGTCCGAACTCTCGGGGAGCAGTTCTTC. This codes for CASSLVRTLGEQFF.

The chain recombines TRBV6-5 with TRBJ2-7; 11 bases match TRBD1. The germline gives CDR1 MNHEY, CDR2 SVGAGI. The CDR3 is 13 amino acids. Trimming cost V 5 bases and J 7 bases; bases outside gene matches: 4. The CDR3 DNA is TGTGCCAGCAGTCGGGACAGGGGGAGAGAGCAGTACTTC. This codes for CASSRDRGREQYF.

The chain links TRBV14 to TRBJ2-3, with TRBD2 as a possible D gene (7 bases). Trimming took off 5 bases at V and 3 bases at J, with 18 bases between the two ends. Germline-derived CDR1 and CDR2 are SGHDN and FVKESK. The CDR3 is 16 residues long. As DNA, the CDR3 is TGTGCCAGCAGCGCAGGACAGTGGCGGGGGACAGATACGCAGTATTTT. This gives the protein CASSAGQWRGTDTQYF.

J is TRBJ1-4 and V is TRBV5-1; tentative D call: TRBD1 (6 bases). The CDR3 totals 14 residues. The germline CDR1 and CDR2 sequences are SGHRS and YFSETQ. Between the trimmed V and J ends, which lost 4 bases and 8 bases, there was a span of 15 bases. CDR3 amino acids: CASSSQGQGEKLFF. The CDR3 DNA reads TGCGCCAGCAGCAGCCAGGGGCAGGGAGAAAAACTGTTTTTT.

The chain combines TRBV5-4 with TRBJ2-3; TRBD1 aligns across 8 bases. With V trimmed by 2 bases and J by 1 base, 9 bases remained unmatched. The CDR3 has 17 amino acids. Germline V CDR1 and CDR2: SGHNT, YYREEE (reference sequence). The CDR3 reads CASSFYGGTGGTDTQYF. In DNA form, the CDR3 reads TGTGCCAGCAGCTTTTACGGCGGGACAGGAGGCACAGATACGCAGTATTTT.

The chain has TRBV30 and TRBJ2-5, with D possibly TRBD2 on 5 matching bases. Trimming left V 5 bases short and J 5 bases short, with 18 bases between. Germline CDR1 GTSNPN, CDR2 SVGIG (reference sequence). This CDR3 has 14 amino acids. CDR3: CAWACPTEGETQYF. CDR3 in DNA: TGTGCCTGGGCTTGCCCTACAGAGGGTGAGACCCAGTACTTC.

This chain links TRBV5-1 with TRBJ2-5; 11 bases fit TRBD1. V shed 2 bases and J 4 bases; nucleotides not matched to a gene: 7. This CDR3 region has 16 residues. Germline-derived CDR1 and CDR2 are SGHRS and YFSETQ. The CDR3 DNA reads as TGCGCCAGCAGCTTTACCGGGACAGGGGGATTAGAGACCCAGTACTTC. Translation: CASSFTGTGGLETQYF.

V and J are TRBV19 and TRBJ2-2; 11 bases agree with TRBD1. Germline V gene data show CDR1 as LNHDA and CDR2 as SQIVND (reference sequence). There are 16 residues in the CDR3. The V gene end was trimmed by 11 bases and the J gene end by 6 bases; junction bases not matched to a gene: 14. The CDR3 sequence is CAGSKDGTGGSGELFF. CDR3 DNA: TGTGCCGGATCAAAGGACGGGACAGGGGGGTCCGGGGAGCTGTTTTTT.

This rearrangement joins TRBV19 to TRBJ2-5, with 7 bases that match TRBD2. Germline V lookup: CDR1 LNHDA, CDR2 SQIVND (reference sequence). V dropped 1 base and J dropped 4; count of bases not matched to a gene: 12. The CDR3 contains 17 residues. The CDR3 DNA reads as TGTGCCAGTAGTATAGCGTCTACGGCGGGAGTACTAGAGACCCAGTACTTC. Its protein is CASSIASTAGVLETQYF.

The chain is built from TRBV28 and TRBJ1-2; possible D gene TRBD1, 5 bases. Trimming took off 5 bases at V and 7 bases at J, with 20 bases between the two ends. Germline values: CDR1 MDHEN, CDR2 SYDVKM. This CDR3 comprises 15 residues. CDR3 loop: CASSGRPALGVGYTF. The CDR3 region has the DNA TGTGCCAGCAGTGGGCGTCCGGCCCTAGGGGTTGGCTACACCTTC.

The V call is TRBV18, the J call TRBJ2-7; tentative D call: TRBD2 (7 bases). V lost 4 bases and J 1 base, leaving 14 bases between the germline ends. This CDR3 comprises 15 residues. Germline assignment: CDR1 KGHSH and CDR2 LQKENI. CDR3 sequence: CASSQGGGASYEQYF. DNA for the CDR3: TGTGCCAGCTCACAGGGGGGAGGGGCGTCCTACGAGCAGTACTTC. Combining the CDR3 with reference TRBV18 and TRBJ2-7 gives the whole variable domain NAGVMQNPRHLVRRRGQEARLRCSPMKGHSHVYWYRQLPEEGLKFMVYLQKENIIDESGMPKERFSAEFPKEGPSILRIQQVVRGDSAAYFCASSQGGGASYEQYFGPGTRLTVT.

The rearrangement links TRBV25-1 to TRBJ2-7; D is unclear. Germline V gene lookup returns CDR1 MGHDK and CDR2 SYGVNS. This CDR3 is built from 13 residues. V lost 3 bases to trimming and J lost 3 bases, with 9 bases between them. CDR3 DNA: TGTGCCAGCAGTGACCGTTATTTCTACGAGCAGTACTTC. Encoded protein: CASSDRYFYEQYF.

V usage is TRBV5-1 and J usage is TRBJ2-4; weak D call: TRBD1 (5 bases). Germline lookup yields CDR1 SGHRS and CDR2 YFSETQ. This CDR3 region has 13 residues. V shed 1 base and J shed 6 bases, with 8 bases lying between them. The CDR3 sequence: CASSLNQGNIQYF. In DNA form, the CDR3 reads TGCGCCAGCAGCTTGAATCAGGGAAACATTCAGTACTTC.

V is TRBV4-2 and J is TRBJ1-1; D might be TRBD1 (5 bases). CDR1 is LGHNA, CDR2 YNFKEQ, per germline. The CDR3 spans 12 residues. Trimming removed 0 bases from V and 7 bases from J, with 6 bases in between. The CDR3 here is CASSQDRGEAFF. The CDR3 nucleotides are TGTGCCAGCAGCCAAGATAGGGGTGAAGCTTTCTTT.

The chain is built from TRBV11-2 and TRBJ2-7; D unclear. The germline V gene encodes CDR1 SGHAT and CDR2 FQNNGV. The CDR3 spans 14 residues. V was trimmed by 4 bases and J by 0 bases, leaving 10 bases between them. In DNA, the CDR3 is TGTGCCAGCAGCTCTGGCGGTAGCTCCTACGAGCAGTACTTC. This translates into CASSSGGSSYEQYF.

The chain recombines TRBV25-1 with TRBJ2-7, with TRBD2 as a possible D gene (5 bases). This CDR3 contains 16 residues. The germline gives CDR1 MGHDK, CDR2 SYGVNS. The germline V and J ends were trimmed by 5 bases and 2 bases, with 19 bases remaining between them. The CDR3 spells CASSPGSGGKAYEQYF. Here the CDR3 DNA reads TGTGCCAGCAGTCCGGGGTCGGGCGGAAAAGCCTACGAGCAGTACTTC.